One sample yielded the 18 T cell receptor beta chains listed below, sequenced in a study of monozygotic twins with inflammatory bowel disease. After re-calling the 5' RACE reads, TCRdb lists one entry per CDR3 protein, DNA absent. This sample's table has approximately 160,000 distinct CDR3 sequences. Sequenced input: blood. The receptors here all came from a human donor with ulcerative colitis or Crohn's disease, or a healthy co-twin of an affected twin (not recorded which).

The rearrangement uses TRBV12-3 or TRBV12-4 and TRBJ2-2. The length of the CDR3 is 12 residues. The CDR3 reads CASSSFPGELFF.

The CDR3 region is CATSREAGSRYEQYF. The J gene is TRBJ2-7, the V gene TRBV15; the TCRdb D gene call, TRBD2, has no DNA to confirm it. The CDR3 length is 15 residues. Germline loops: CDR1 LNHNV, CDR2 YYDKDF (reference sequence).

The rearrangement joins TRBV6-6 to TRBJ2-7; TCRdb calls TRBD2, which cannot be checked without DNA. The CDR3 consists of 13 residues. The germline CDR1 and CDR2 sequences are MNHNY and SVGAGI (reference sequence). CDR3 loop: CASREAGLHEQYF.

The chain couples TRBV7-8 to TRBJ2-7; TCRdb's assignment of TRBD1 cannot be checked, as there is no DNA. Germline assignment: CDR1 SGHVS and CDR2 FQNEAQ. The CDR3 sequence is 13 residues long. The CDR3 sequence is CASSGTLFYEQYF.

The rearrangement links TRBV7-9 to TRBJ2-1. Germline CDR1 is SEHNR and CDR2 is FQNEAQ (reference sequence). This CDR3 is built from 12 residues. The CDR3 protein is CASSLANNEQFF.

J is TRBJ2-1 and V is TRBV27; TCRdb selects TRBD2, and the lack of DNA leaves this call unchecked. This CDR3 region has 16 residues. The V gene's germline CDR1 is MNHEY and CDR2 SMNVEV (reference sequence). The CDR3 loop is CASSQWSGRAHNEQFF.

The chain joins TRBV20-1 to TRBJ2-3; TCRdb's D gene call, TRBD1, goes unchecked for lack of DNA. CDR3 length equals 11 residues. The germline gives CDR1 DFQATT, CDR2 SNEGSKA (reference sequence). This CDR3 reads CSAQTGITQYF.

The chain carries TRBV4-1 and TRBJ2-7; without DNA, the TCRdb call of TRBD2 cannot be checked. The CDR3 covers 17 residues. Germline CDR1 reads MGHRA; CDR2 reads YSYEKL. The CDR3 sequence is CASSHLPGGAGGYEQYF.

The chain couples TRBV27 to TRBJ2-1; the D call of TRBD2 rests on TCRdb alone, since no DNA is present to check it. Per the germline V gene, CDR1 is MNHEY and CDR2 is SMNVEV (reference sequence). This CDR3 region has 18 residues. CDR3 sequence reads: CASSPDPPVAGEYNEQFF.

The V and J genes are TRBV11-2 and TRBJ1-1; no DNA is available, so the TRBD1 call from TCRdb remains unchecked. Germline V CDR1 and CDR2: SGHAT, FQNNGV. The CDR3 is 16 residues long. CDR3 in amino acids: CASSLDPGTGMPEAFF.

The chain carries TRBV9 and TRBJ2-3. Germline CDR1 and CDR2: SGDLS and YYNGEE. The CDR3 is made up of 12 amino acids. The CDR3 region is CARSPGRDTQYF.

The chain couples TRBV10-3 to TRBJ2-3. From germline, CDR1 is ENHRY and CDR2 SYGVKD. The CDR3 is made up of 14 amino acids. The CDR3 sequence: CAITGLSPTDTQYF.

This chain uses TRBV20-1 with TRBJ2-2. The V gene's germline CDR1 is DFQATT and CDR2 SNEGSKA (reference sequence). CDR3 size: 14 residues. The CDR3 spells CSARWRSNTGELFF.

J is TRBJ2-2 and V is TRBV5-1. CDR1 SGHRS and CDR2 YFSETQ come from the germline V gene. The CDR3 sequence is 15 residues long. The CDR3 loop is CASSWTGVDTGELFF. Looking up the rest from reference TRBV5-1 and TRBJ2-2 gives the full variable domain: KAGVTQTPRYLIKTRGQQVTLSCSPISGHRSVSWYQQTPGQGLQFLFEYFSETQRNKGNFPGRFSGRQFSNSRSEMNVSTLELGDSALYLCASSWTGVDTGELFFGEGSRLTVL.

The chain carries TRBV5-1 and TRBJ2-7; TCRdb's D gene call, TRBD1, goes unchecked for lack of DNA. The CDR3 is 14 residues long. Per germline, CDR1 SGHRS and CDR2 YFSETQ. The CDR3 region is CASSPSPGVGEQYF.

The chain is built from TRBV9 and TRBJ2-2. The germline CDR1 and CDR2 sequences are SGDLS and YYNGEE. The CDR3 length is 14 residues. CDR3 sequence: CASSATSNTGELFF.

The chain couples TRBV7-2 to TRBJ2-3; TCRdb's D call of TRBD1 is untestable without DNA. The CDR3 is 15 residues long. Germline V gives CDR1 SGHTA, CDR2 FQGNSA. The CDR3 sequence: CASSWGSRGPDTQYF.

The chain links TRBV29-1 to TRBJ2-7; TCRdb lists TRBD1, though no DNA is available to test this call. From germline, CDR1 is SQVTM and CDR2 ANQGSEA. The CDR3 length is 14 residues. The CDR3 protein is CSVATGVGIYEQYF.